This T cell receptor (beta chain) stems from a study of shared clonotypes between healthy human individuals. Study-wide background: The study drew on two women and three men aged 18 to 49 as donors. The plates for each donor numbered three CD4 naive, three CD4 memory, two CD8 naive and one CD8 memory.

The method was immunoSEQ multiplex PCR; TCRdb's version includes in-frame clones alone and lacks a portion of them. The data show around 2.1 million clones, approximately 94% seen once. Study-level points and caveats: Clonotypes that were shared across a handful of donors made up around 5% of naive CD4 clonotypes.

About this clone: Its antigen remains unidentified.

A CD45RA-negative memory subset and a CD45RA+ naive subset were separated from the CD4+ cells. With 7 bases removed from V and 5 bases from J, the gap between germline ends came to 16 bases. The CDR3 is made up of 14 amino acids. Germline V CDR1 and CDR2: MDHEN, SYDVKM. This sequence joins TRBV28 and TRBJ2-3, with unresolved D. The material sequenced was naive CD4+ T cells sorted from blood. The subset here: CD45RA+ positively selected. The receptor's source is a man between 18 and 35 years old in good health. The CDR3 reads CASTPSGGRDTQYF. The DNA of the CDR3 is TGTGCCAGCACCCCGTCGGGTGGAAGAGATACGCAGTATTTT.